This T cell receptor (beta chain) stems from a study of technical replicates of blood from four donors. Method: immunoSEQ multiplex PCR; TCRdb's copy keeps in-frame clones and lacks some. Among some 60,000 clones listed, around 87% were seen once. CDR1 SGDLS and CDR2 YYNGEE come from the germline V gene. The CDR3 runs to 12 residues. Sequencing was carried out using PBMCs. V usage is TRBV9 and J usage is TRBJ2-2; D is perhaps TRBD1 (6 bases). This TCR was sampled from a human donor in good health. Some clones in this sample may be carry-over from other donors' samples. The CDR3 is CASSGEIGELFF. In nucleotides, the CDR3 is TGTGCTTCTTCAGGGGAAATCGGGGAGCTGTTTTTT. The full variable domain, completed using reference TRBV9 and TRBJ2-2, is DSGVTQTPKHLITATGQRVTLRCSPRSGDLSVYWYQQSLDQGLQFLIQYYNGEERAKGNILERFSAQQFPDLHSELNLSSLELGDSALYFCASSGEIGELFFGEGSRLTVL.